These 2 T cell receptor beta chains were sequenced from one sample in a study of post-analysis software for immune sequencing data (dated by TCRdb to between 2015 and 2016). Study-wide findings and limitations: Significantly higher frequencies in patients than in controls were found for several TRBV segments, including TRBV5-6, TRBV5-1 and TRBV20-1.

Libraries came from PCR. This sample was sequenced with an Illumina HiSeq 2500. To reduce PCR and sequencing biases, unique molecular identifiers were incorporated into the TCR beta cDNA libraries. TCRdb handled the public reads itself, with Q25 trimming in fastp and clone calling in MiXCR, and kept productive beta chains. Rows matching on CDR3 protein sequence are summarized as one entry with the most common DNA and genes. This sample holds 600,000 to 750,000 distinct CDR3 sequences; 55% to 60% were observed only once. The ten largest clonotypes hold roughly 10% of the sample. Their antigens are not known. Input material: blood. These receptors were obtained from a girl aged 2 to 9 with multiple sclerosis.

The sample holds a few counts of this clonotype. J is TRBJ2-1 and V is TRBV7-2; 8 bases agree with TRBD2. The CDR3 is 13 residues long. CDR1 SGHTA and CDR2 FQGNSA come from the germline V gene. With V trimmed by 6 bases and J by 15 bases, 13 bases remained unmatched. The CDR3 DNA sequence: TGTGCCAGCAGTTTTAGCGGGGCAGTCCTTCCGTTCTTC. Translation gives CASSFSGAVLPFF.

This chain joins TRBV29-1 and TRBJ2-3; 7 nucleotides line up with TRBD2. With 4 bases clipped from V and 1 base from J, the junction kept 8 bases outside the gene matches. The CDR3 is 15 residues long. CDR1 and CDR2 (germline): SQVTM, ANQGSEA. In DNA form, the CDR3 reads TGCAGCGTTGCGCGACTAGCAAGAGGCACAGATACGCAGTATTTT. The encoded protein is CSVARLARGTDTQYF.